The 19 T cell receptor beta chains below were found in one sample sequenced in a study of T cells in Graves' hyperthyroidism and ophthalmopathy. RNA transcripts provided the source from which TCR beta CDR3 regions were amplified. The primer set for the first-round RT-PCR of the TCR CDR3 was HTBI. A single record per CDR3 protein comes from TCRdb applying MiXCR to the multiplex PCR reads. The sample records 600,000 to 850,000 distinct CDR3 sequences, roughly a sixth being singletons. What was sequenced was blood. The receptors stem from a woman between 45 and 60 years old with Graves' hyperthyroidism that later progressed to Graves' ophthalmopathy.

Only a few counts were recorded for this clonotype. CDR3 DNA sequence: TGCGCCAGCAGCCAAGACGAGAGCGGGTATAGGGATGAGCAGTTCTTC. It specifies CASSQDESGYRDEQFF. The rearrangement links TRBV4-1 to TRBJ2-1; D possibly corresponds to TRBD2 (6 bases). This CDR3 has 16 residues. Per the germline V gene, CDR1 is MGHRA and CDR2 is YSYEKL. Between the trimmed V and J ends, which lost 0 bases and 8 bases, there was a span of 17 bases.

The chain combines TRBV7-9 with TRBJ2-7; the D is unclear. The CDR3 sequence is 14 residues long. Germline-derived CDR1 and CDR2 are SEHNR and FQNEAQ (reference sequence). With 5 bases removed from V and 3 bases from J, the gap between germline ends came to 14 bases. Written as DNA, the CDR3 is TGTGCCAGCAGCGACGGCATGGATCACTACGAGCAGTACTTC. It specifies CASSDGMDHYEQYF. Drawing the rest from reference TRBV7-9 and TRBJ2-7, the complete variable domain is DTGVSQNPRHKITKRGQNVTFRCDPISEHNRLYWYRQTLGQGPEFLTYFQNEAQLEKSRLLSDRFSAERPKGSFSTLEIQRTEQGDSAMYLCASSDGMDHYEQYFGPGTRLTVT.

The chain couples TRBV7-9 to TRBJ2-3, with D unclear. The ends were cut back, 4 bases at V and 6 bases at J, with 17 bases in the middle. This CDR3 has 15 residues. Germline V gives CDR1 SEHNR, CDR2 FQNEAQ (reference sequence). CDR3 amino acids: CASSSGRLSRDTQYF. CDR3 DNA sequence: TGTGCCAGCAGCTCGGGTAGATTGAGCCGGGATACGCAGTATTTT.

This chain joins TRBV6-1 and TRBJ1-1; D gene ambiguous. Germline CDR1 and CDR2: MNHNS and SASEGT. The CDR3 consists of 14 residues. Trimming left V 6 bases short and J 0 bases short, with 11 bases between. The CDR3 DNA follows: TGTGCCAGCAGAACTAATCCGTTGAACACTGAAGCTTTCTTT. Translation gives CASRTNPLNTEAFF.

V and J are TRBV29-1 and TRBJ2-1; D is tentatively TRBD1 or TRBD2 (6 bases each). CDR1 and CDR2 from the germline V gene are SQVTM and ANQGSEA. The V end lost 4 bases, the J end lost 8 bases, and 15 bases lay between the germline ends. The CDR3 extends over 13 amino acids. The CDR3 spells CSVALTGADEQFF. DNA of the CDR3: TGCAGCGTTGCCTTGACGGGGGCAGATGAGCAGTTCTTC.

DNA of the CDR3: TGCAGCGGCGGGGGCGGTGGTTATGAGCAGTTCTTC. It translates to CSGGGGGYEQFF. The V call is TRBV29-1, the J call TRBJ2-1, with D perhaps matching TRBD2 (7 bases). V was pared by 7 bases and J by 8 bases, with 15 bases between. This CDR3 has 12 amino acids. CDR1 and CDR2 (germline): SQVTM, ANQGSEA.

This clonotype was detected once. The chain couples TRBV27 to TRBJ2-7; 10 nucleotides line up with TRBD2. The V segment lost 5 bases and the J segment 3 bases; nucleotides outside the gene matches: 7. CDR3 size: 15 residues. Germline V gene sequence: CDR1 MNHEY, CDR2 SMNVEV (reference sequence). CDR3 coding DNA: TGTGCCAGCAGTCCCTCTAGCGGGGGCTACTACGAGCAGTACTTC. Its protein product is CASSPSSGGYYEQYF.

The chain recombines TRBV20-1 with TRBJ2-1; possible D gene TRBD2, 5 bases. The germline V gene has CDR1 DFQATT and CDR2 SNEGSKA (reference sequence). V gave up 5 bases and J gave up 8 bases, with 16 bases separating them. CDR3 length equals 13 residues. The CDR3 nucleotides read TGCAGTGCTCCGAACTGGGAGACTGATGAGCAGTTCTTC. As protein: CSAPNWETDEQFF.

At least ten counts were recorded for this clonotype. The chain uses TRBV30 and TRBJ2-2, with D hard to call. V was shortened by 3 bases and J by 0 bases, with 8 bases between the two germline ends. CDR1 and CDR2 (germline): GTSNPN, SVGIG (reference sequence). CDR3 length equals 14 residues. The CDR3: CAWRKAANTGELFF. DNA of the CDR3: TGTGCCTGGAGAAAGGCCGCGAACACCGGGGAGCTGTTTTTT.

This clonotype was seen more than once but under ten times. The chain links TRBV9 to TRBJ1-2; the match to TRBD1 covers 7 bases. This CDR3 region has 13 residues. CDR1 SGDLS and CDR2 YYNGEE come from the germline V gene. Germline trimming cut 3 bases from V and 6 bases from J; bases unmatched to any gene: 5. The chain's CDR3 is CASSEQGINGYTF. DNA of the CDR3: TGTGCCAGCAGCGAACAGGGGATTAATGGCTACACCTTC. Variable domain in full (rest from reference TRBV9 and TRBJ1-2): DSGVTQTPKHLITATGQRVTLRCSPRSGDLSVYWYQQSLDQGLQFLIQYYNGEERAKGNILERFSAQQFPDLHSELNLSSLELGDSALYFCASSEQGINGYTFGSGTRLTVV.

Worth noting for this clonotype: Its ends do not fully match the called genes, so a read error is possible. V is TRBV20-1 and J is TRBJ2-2, with 9 bases fitting TRBD2. The CDR3 is 15 residues long. Germline V gene data show CDR1 as DFQATT and CDR2 as SNEGSKA (reference sequence). CDR3 nucleotides: TGCAGTGCTAGAGGATCTAGCGGGAACACCGGGGAGCCGTTTTTT. Its protein product is CSARGSSGNTGEPFF.

This clonotype was observed a handful of times. This rearrangement joins TRBV25-1 to TRBJ2-5; tentatively, D is TRBD2 (5 bases). V was cut by 2 bases and J by 5 bases, with 18 bases left in between. From germline, CDR1 is MGHDK and CDR2 SYGVNS. The CDR3 consists of 16 residues. CDR3 DNA: TGTGCCAGCAGTGAACCCCTTGGCGGTAGAGGGGAGACCCAGTACTTC. Its protein is CASSEPLGGRGETQYF.

The chain recombines TRBV19 with TRBJ2-1; TRBD1 might be the D (6 bases). The CDR3 runs 16 residues. The germline CDR1 and CDR2 sequences are LNHDA and SQIVND (reference sequence). Deletions cut 1 base from V and 0 bases from J, with 10 bases between. The CDR3 loop is CASSIGTGSSYNEQFF. Here the CDR3 DNA reads TGTGCCAGTAGTATAGGTACAGGGAGCTCCTACAATGAGCAGTTCTTC.

The genes are TRBV7-9 and TRBJ1-1; D gene uncertain. The V gene lost 5 bases and the J gene lost 5 bases, with 9 bases spanning the gap. The CDR3 totals 12 residues. Germline V gives CDR1 SEHNR, CDR2 FQNEAQ (reference sequence). In nucleotides, the CDR3 is TGTGCCAGCAGCCATAAAGGGACTGAAGCTTTCTTT. Translation: CASSHKGTEAFF.

This clonotype was observed at least ten times. The rearrangement joins TRBV5-8 to TRBJ2-7; 7 bases align to TRBD2. Looked up from germline, CDR1 is SGHTS and CDR2 is YDEGEE. V dropped 4 bases and J dropped 0; count of bases not matched to a gene: 10. There are 16 residues in the CDR3. The CDR3 sequence: CASSPEWRGSSYEQYF. The CDR3 DNA follows: TGTGCCAGCAGCCCCGAATGGCGGGGGAGCTCCTACGAGCAGTACTTC.

This clonotype has more than one count but fewer than ten. The gene calls are TRBV29-1 and TRBJ1-2; 11 bases are a match to TRBD1. CDR3 length equals 13 residues. V was clipped by 4 bases and J by 8 bases; unmatched bases: 6. Germline V CDR1 and CDR2: SQVTM, ANQGSEA. For the CDR3, the DNA is TGCAGCGTTGTTGGACAGGGGGCGCGGGGCTACACCTTC. Its translation: CSVVGQGARGYTF. The variable domain in full, with the rest retrieved from reference TRBV29-1 and TRBJ1-2, is SAVISQKPSRDICQRGTSLTIQCQVDSQVTMMFWYRQQPGQSLTLIATANQGSEATYESGFVIDKFPISRPNLTFSTLTVSNMSPEDSSIYLCSVVGQGARGYTFGSGTRLTVV.

This clonotype occurred a few times. The CDR3: CASSQPPRGYNEQFF. DNA of the CDR3: TGTGCCAGCAGCCAACCCCCACGGGGTTACAATGAGCAGTTCTTC. The chain uses TRBV3-1 and TRBJ2-1, with D perhaps matching TRBD2 (5 bases). This CDR3 has 15 amino acids. V was cut by 2 bases and J by 4 bases, with 12 bases left in between. The germline gives CDR1 LGHDT, CDR2 YNNKEL (reference sequence).

The sample holds a few counts of this clonotype. This chain joins TRBV7-6 and TRBJ2-7; TRBD2 is a possible D gene (5 bases). The CDR3 totals 13 residues. Per the germline V gene, CDR1 is SGHVS and CDR2 is FNYEAQ. The V end was cut by 4 bases, the J end by 7 bases, with 14 bases between. The CDR3 is CASSSDTRKEQYF. The CDR3 nucleotides read TGTGCCAGCAGCTCCGACACTAGAAAGGAGCAGTACTTC.

This clonotype was detected a few times. This chain uses TRBV7-6 with TRBJ1-1, with TRBD1 identical over 10 bases. The CDR3 loop spans 14 amino acids. Germline V gene sequence: CDR1 SGHVS, CDR2 FNYEAQ. V shed 4 bases and J 5 bases; nucleotides not matched to a gene: 4. CDR3 in DNA: TGTGCCAGCAGCTCGGGACAGGGGATGACTGAAGCTTTCTTT. It encodes CASSSGQGMTEAFF.